These 19 T cell receptor beta chains share one sample of origin, sequenced in a study of blood T cell repertoires in COVID-19. TCRdb's copy holds only in-frame clones and misses some; the assay was immunoSEQ multiplex PCR. Counted here are a few hundred thousand clones, around nine tenths occurring once; the ten biggest clones make up approximately 9.4%. The sequenced material came from PBMCs or T cells enriched from blood (not recorded which). These receptor sequences come from a middle-aged woman who had recovered from COVID-19.

The V call is TRBV7-9, the J call TRBJ2-5, with TRBD1 as a possible D gene (5 bases). The CDR3 totals 14 residues. V was cut by 2 bases and J by 0 bases, with 7 bases left in between. Germline loops: CDR1 SEHNR, CDR2 FQNEAQ (reference sequence). The CDR3, as DNA: TGTGCCAGCAGCTTAAGCAGGGACCAAGAGACCCAGTACTTC. Translation: CASSLSRDQETQYF.

The genes are TRBV19 and TRBJ2-2, with TRBD2 matching over 9 bases. The ends lost 5 bases at V and 0 bases at J; junction bases unmatched: 13. CDR1 and CDR2 from the germline V gene are LNHDA and SQIVND (reference sequence). The CDR3 spans 19 residues. The CDR3 here is CASSSSPGTSPTNTGELFF. The CDR3 coding sequence is TGTGCCAGTAGTTCCAGCCCAGGGACTAGCCCCACGAACACCGGGGAGCTGTTTTTT.

V is TRBV30 and J is TRBJ2-7; D gene ambiguous. The CDR3 is 11 residues long. The V end was cut by 4 bases, the J end by 4 bases, with 8 bases between. CDR1 and CDR2 (germline): GTSNPN, SVGIG (reference sequence). The chain's CDR3 is CAWTSGYEQYF. In DNA, the CDR3 is TGTGCCTGGACCTCAGGTTACGAGCAGTACTTC. Using reference TRBV30 and TRBJ2-7 for the parts outside the CDR3, the full variable domain is SQTIHQWPATLVQPVGSPLSLECTVEGTSNPNLYWYRQAAGRGLQLLFYSVGIGQISSEVPQNLSASRPQDRQFILSSKKLLLSDSGFYLCAWTSGYEQYFGPGTRLTVT.

This rearrangement joins TRBV29-1 to TRBJ2-5; TRBD2 is a possible D gene (6 bases). This CDR3 is 13 amino acids long. Trimming removed 7 bases from V and 5 bases from J, with 17 bases in between. From germline, CDR1 is SQVTM and CDR2 ANQGSEA. The CDR3: CSARPWGVETQYF. CDR3 DNA: TGCAGCGCAAGACCCTGGGGGGTGGAGACCCAGTACTTC.

CDR3 sequence (DNA): TGTGCCAGCAGCCTTCGACTAGCGGTGCTCTACAATGAGCAGTTCTTC. It specifies CASSLRLAVLYNEQFF. The V and J genes are TRBV11-2 and TRBJ2-1; 9 bases are a match to TRBD2. The CDR3 has 16 residues. The germline CDR1 and CDR2 sequences are SGHAT and FQNNGV. Trimming cost V 5 bases and J 3 bases; bases outside gene matches: 8.

This clone came up once. J is TRBJ2-7 and V is TRBV2, with 7 bases matching TRBD1. Trimming at V came to 4 bases and at J to 9 bases, leaving 9 bases not matched to a gene. The CDR3 covers 13 residues. Per the germline V gene, CDR1 is SNHLY and CDR2 is FYNNEI. CDR3 sequence (DNA): TGTGCCAGCAGTGCCGACAGGGCATGGGGGCAGTACTTC. Its translation is CASSADRAWGQYF.

V usage is TRBV6-5 and J usage is TRBJ2-7; a weak D match, TRBD2 (6 bases). This CDR3 has 14 residues. Looked up from germline, CDR1 is MNHEY and CDR2 is SVGAGI. The germline V and J ends were trimmed by 7 bases and 7 bases, with 20 bases remaining between them. CDR3 sequence: CASTTLPPGREQYF. The DNA for the CDR3 is TGTGCCAGCACTACTCTGCCCCCAGGGAGGGAGCAGTACTTC.

This chain joins TRBV2 and TRBJ1-1; D is unclear. The V end was cut by 0 bases, the J end by 8 bases, with 13 bases between. The CDR3 length is 14 residues. The germline V gene has CDR1 SNHLY and CDR2 FYNNEI. The CDR3 region is CASSEARLVSEAFF. The CDR3 nucleotides are TGTGCCAGCAGTGAAGCTAGATTGGTTTCGGAAGCTTTCTTT. Full variable domain (remainder filled in from reference TRBV2 and TRBJ1-1): EPEVTQTPSHQVTQMGQEVILRCVPISNHLYFYWYRQILGQKVEFLVSFYNNEISEKSEIFDDQFSVERPDGSNFTLKIRSTKLEDSAMYFCASSEARLVSEAFFGQGTRLTVV.

This rearrangement joins TRBV20-1 to TRBJ2-3; TRBD2 matches 8 bases. In germline, CDR1 is DFQATT, CDR2 SNEGSKA (reference sequence). CDR3 length equals 15 residues. The ends lost 3 bases at V and 0 bases at J; junction bases unmatched: 5. The CDR3 protein is CSASTREASTDTQYF. In DNA, the CDR3 is TGCAGTGCTAGTACGCGGGAGGCTAGCACAGATACGCAGTATTTT.

V is TRBV28 and J is TRBJ2-7; no clear D gene. Trimming left V 7 bases short and J 6 bases short, with 16 bases between. Germline CDR1 is MDHEN and CDR2 is SYDVKM. There are 13 residues in the CDR3. This CDR3 is CASTSPLSLEQYF. For the CDR3, the DNA is TGTGCCAGCACCTCTCCCCTCTCTCTCGAGCAGTACTTC.

This chain joins TRBV11-3 and TRBJ2-1; TRBD1 aligns across 9 bases. V lost 3 bases to trimming and J lost 7 bases; unmatched junction nucleotides: 7. The CDR3 has 15 amino acids. Germline values: CDR1 SGHNT, CDR2 YENEEA. CDR3: CASSLVTGGRNEQFF. CDR3 DNA sequence: TGTGCCAGCAGCTTGGTGACAGGGGGAAGGAATGAGCAGTTCTTC. The entire variable domain, with the rest obtained from reference TRBV11-3 and TRBJ2-1, is as follows: EAGVVQSPRYKIIEKKQPVAFWCNPISGHNTLYWYLQNLGQGPELLIRYENEEAVDDSQLPKDRFSAERLKGVDSTLKIQPAELGDSAVYLCASSLVTGGRNEQFFGPGTRLTVL.

This rearrangement joins TRBV4-3 to TRBJ2-5; 10 bases are a match to TRBD2. The CDR3 has 15 residues. Germline CDR1 is LGHNA and CDR2 is YSLEER. Trimming cost V 1 base and J 5 bases; bases outside gene matches: 4. CDR3 protein: CASSQGSGGMETQYF. The CDR3 nucleotides read TGCGCCAGCAGCCAAGGTAGCGGGGGGATGGAGACCCAGTACTTC.

The J gene is TRBJ2-2, the V gene TRBV2; TRBD1 agrees at 10 bases. The CDR3 loop spans 15 amino acids. CDR1 SNHLY and CDR2 FYNNEI come from the germline V gene. V dropped 7 bases and J dropped 0; count of bases not matched to a gene: 2. Written as DNA, the CDR3 is TGTGCCAGCATGGGGACAGGGGCGAACACCGGGGAGCTGTTTTTT. Its protein product is CASMGTGANTGELFF.

The chain uses TRBV7-9 and TRBJ1-5; unclear D gene. The CDR3 extends over 14 amino acids. Trimming shortened V by 5 bases and J by 7 bases, and 15 bases separated the two germline ends. The germline gives CDR1 SEHNR, CDR2 FQNEAQ (reference sequence). CDR3 DNA sequence: TGTGCCAGCAGCCATGGGGTGGAGGCGCAGCCCCAGCATTTT. Its translation is CASSHGVEAQPQHF.

Regarding this clone: Additional DNA sequences in this sample encode the identical CDR3. The genes are TRBV20-1 and TRBJ2-3, with TRBD2 as a possible D gene (5 bases). Germline V gene sequence: CDR1 DFQATT, CDR2 SNEGSKA (reference sequence). The CDR3 is 11 amino acids. V was trimmed by 1 base and J by 6 bases, leaving 5 bases between them. The CDR3 DNA sequence: TGCAGTGCTAGAGGAGGGGATACGCAGTATTTT. Translating gives CSARGGDTQYF.

The rearrangement uses TRBV5-1 and TRBJ2-2; 9 bases are a match to TRBD1. Germline trimming cut 5 bases from V and 5 bases from J; bases unmatched to any gene: 10. The CDR3 has 16 residues. Germline assignment: CDR1 SGHRS and CDR2 YFSETQ. DNA of the CDR3: TGCGCCAGCAGTCCCTCCTCCGGGACAGGGACCGGGGAGCTGTTTTTT. It is translated as CASSPSSGTGTGELFF.

This chain uses TRBV15 with TRBJ1-2; D call uncertain. CDR1 and CDR2 (germline): LNHNV, YYDKDF (reference sequence). The CDR3 covers 14 residues. V shed 0 bases and J shed 6 bases, with 11 bases lying between them. CDR3 nucleotide sequence: TGTGCCACCAGCAGAGATCGGGAATCTGATGGCTACACCTTC. Its translation is CATSRDRESDGYTF.

The chain links TRBV28 to TRBJ1-5; TRBD1 matches at 7 bases. CDR1 and CDR2 from the germline V gene are MDHEN and SYDVKM. V lost 6 bases and J lost 2; bases outside the gene matches: 7. This CDR3 spans 15 amino acids. CDR3 protein: CASRNRGSGNQPQHF. The CDR3, as DNA: TGTGCCAGCAGAAACAGGGGATCAGGCAATCAGCCCCAGCATTTT.

The chain employs TRBV5-1 and TRBJ2-5, with D maybe TRBD1 (6 bases). The V end lost 0 bases, the J end lost 1 base, and 7 bases lay between the germline ends. CDR1 and CDR2 (germline): SGHRS, YFSETQ. This CDR3 contains 14 residues. CDR3 in amino acids: CASSLARGQETQYF. The CDR3 bases are TGCGCCAGCAGCTTGGCCAGGGGCCAAGAGACCCAGTACTTC.